These T cell receptor beta chains were read from a single sample in a study of shared clonotypes between healthy human individuals. Data came from immunoSEQ multiplex PCR; TCRdb stores just in-frame clones and leaves some out. Found here are fewer than 400,000 clones, under 80% of them singletons; the top ten hold 10%. Sequencing input: memory CD4+ T cells sorted from blood. The receptors were gathered from a man aged 25 to 45 in good health. CDR3s include the opening cysteine and the closing phenylalanine or tryptophan. The order of the fields is V gene, D gene, CDR3 length, J gene, clone size, CDR3 DNA, CDR3 protein. The D gene is left open where the match is weak. Clone sizes are given selectively: once, few, many, or a class where the clone is expanded.

v_call: TRBV18; d_call: TRBD2; cdr3_length: 20; j_call: TRBJ2-4; clone_size: .; cdr3_nt: TGTGCCAGCTCACCCCTCGTTACTAGCGGGAGGGCCGCGGCCAAAAACATTCAGTACTTC; cdr3_aa: CASSPLVTSGRAAAKNIQYF
v_call: TRBV5-4; d_call: .; cdr3_length: 13; j_call: TRBJ2-7; clone_size: .; cdr3_nt: TGTGCCAGCAGCGCCGTGGGTTCGGACGAGCAGTACTTC; cdr3_aa: CASSAVGSDEQYF
v_call: TRBV19; d_call: TRBD1; cdr3_length: 13; j_call: TRBJ1-1; clone_size: few; cdr3_nt: TGTGCCACTAAGGGACAGGGGAACACTGAAGCTTTCTTT; cdr3_aa: CATKGQGNTEAFF
v_call: TRBV5-6; d_call: .; cdr3_length: 15; j_call: TRBJ2-6; clone_size: .; cdr3_nt: TGTGCCAGCAGTTTAAGGGTTTCTGGGGCCAACGTCCTGACTTTC; cdr3_aa: CASSLRVSGANVLTF
v_call: TRBV28; d_call: .; cdr3_length: 14; j_call: TRBJ1-5; clone_size: .; cdr3_nt: TGTGCCAGCAGCATCCCAGGGGGCAATCAGCCCCAGCATTTT; cdr3_aa: CASSIPGGNQPQHF
v_call: TRBV18; d_call: .; cdr3_length: 11; j_call: TRBJ2-5; clone_size: .; cdr3_nt: TGTGCCAGCTCACCAGAAAAGACCCAGTACTTC; cdr3_aa: CASSPEKTQYF
v_call: TRBV7-9; d_call: TRBD1; cdr3_length: 15; j_call: TRBJ2-3; clone_size: once; cdr3_nt: TGTGCCAGCAGCCAGGGACAGGGGTTCACAGATACGCAGTATTTT; cdr3_aa: CASSQGQGFTDTQYF
v_call: TRBV25-1; d_call: TRBD1; cdr3_length: 14; j_call: TRBJ2-7; clone_size: .; cdr3_nt: TGTGCCAGCAGTGCAGGACAGGAGAGCTACGAGCAGTACTTC; cdr3_aa: CASSAGQESYEQYF
v_call: TRBV5-4; d_call: .; cdr3_length: 15; j_call: TRBJ2-5; clone_size: .; cdr3_nt: TGTGCCAGCAGCTCCTTAAGTATGGGGGGTGAGACCCAGTACTTC; cdr3_aa: CASSSLSMGGETQYF
v_call: TRBV5-1; d_call: .; cdr3_length: 13; j_call: TRBJ1-1; clone_size: .; cdr3_nt: TGCGCCAGCAGCTTGGTCGTGAACACTGAAGCTTTCTTT; cdr3_aa: CASSLVVNTEAFF
v_call: TRBV19; d_call: .; cdr3_length: 16; j_call: TRBJ2-3; clone_size: few; cdr3_nt: TGTGCCAGTAGTAAAACCCGGAGCGGAAACACAGATACGCAGTATTTT; cdr3_aa: CASSKTRSGNTDTQYF
v_call: TRBV7-9; d_call: TRBD1; cdr3_length: 15; j_call: TRBJ1-5; clone_size: .; cdr3_nt: TGTGCCAGCAGCCCTGACAGGGGTTATCCCCAGCCCCAGCATTTT; cdr3_aa: CASSPDRGYPQPQHF
v_call: TRBV11-2; d_call: .; cdr3_length: 11; j_call: TRBJ2-4; clone_size: .; cdr3_nt: TGTGCCAGCAGCCCCCCAGGCATTCAGTACTTC; cdr3_aa: CASSPPGIQYF
v_call: TRBV5-1; d_call: .; cdr3_length: 13; j_call: TRBJ2-7; clone_size: .; cdr3_nt: TGCGCCAGCAGCTCCCAACAGGGAGGCGAGCAGTACTTC; cdr3_aa: CASSSQQGGEQYF